This T cell receptor beta chain comes out of a study of T cells in Graves' hyperthyroidism and ophthalmopathy (dated by TCRdb to about 2019). Broadly, across the study: Peripheral blood samples were taken at the time of initial diagnosis, prior to any treatment. TCR V-J signatures able to tell the groups apart were searched for in a discovery cohort of approximately 95 patients, of whom under 45 had Graves' ophthalmopathy and 55 to 65 had stable Graves' hyperthyroidism. An independent validation cohort of about 19 hyperthyroidism patients and 17 patients who later progressed to ophthalmopathy tested prospective prediction of ophthalmopathy. The roughly 99 discovery patients were divided at random into training and test sets in a 7:3 ratio. Thyroid tissue and blood T-cell repertoires from about six Graves' hyperthyroidism patients were also compared in the study. Once sampling was done, hyperthyroidism patients were given methimazole at a starting dose of 30 mg daily, whereas ophthalmopathy patients were given high-dose intravenous methylprednisolone. The paper describes TCR Vbeta CDR3 sequencing of 120 to 150 peripheral blood samples, made up of 43 ophthalmopathy patients, roughly 80 hyperthyroidism patients and about 17 progressor patients.

The junction carries 10 bases between V and J, which are trimmed by 2 bases and 3 bases respectively. From a lookup of the germline V gene, CDR1 and CDR2 are SNHLY and FYNNEI. Measured from the cysteine to the phenylalanine, the CDR3 is 14 residues long. Only CDR3 DNA remains: 42 bases, in frame from the first base. The TCR beta CDR3 regions were amplified from the RNA transcripts. The TCR CDR3 was subjected to a first round of RT-PCR using the HTBI primer set and the Qiagen OneStep RT-PCR kit. Libraries were constructed in a second round of multiplex PCR, after which size selection and purification were performed. Libraries were sequenced paired-end with 100 bp reads on an Illumina HiSeq2000. Regarding the original processing steps: SOAPnuke was used to process the raw data, with reads discarded if the reads contained adapters or uncalled bases, had a mean Phred below 15, or lacked an exact constant-primer or identifier match. COPE v1.2.5 was used to merge high-quality paired reads, and clonotypes were defined as unique nucleotide sequences. MiTCR v1.1 was used to align the clonotypes against IMGT TRBV, TRBD and TRBJ reference segments. Analysis was restricted to V-J combinations with a frequency above 0.0001, which covered roughly 99% of repertoires. A TCS score was defined as the ratio between F50 (clonal expansion) and ExV (chaos), using BLOSUM62-based TCRdist between CDR3 peptides within each V-J. Welch's t-statistics and random forest reduced roughly 540 V-J features to 13, which were used in a naive Bayes classifier (R e1071). TCRdb trimmed the raw reads at Q25, called clones with MiXCR and kept productive beta chains. Each entry merges the rows of one CDR3 protein and shows their most common DNA and genes. TCRdb, not the original authors, processed these V and J calls. This sample lists over 550,000 distinct CDR3 sequences; around 17% were detected once. The ten largest clones represent more than 15% of the sample.

The investigation overall reported the following: In validation, the model predicted progression to ophthalmopathy a median of approximately 6.3 months before onset, with roughly 71% sensitivity and roughly 77% specificity. No statistical method was used to set the sample size in advance, and investigators knew the group allocation. A model built on a 13 V-J signature distinguished ophthalmopathy from stable hyperthyroidism, reaching roughly 88% sensitivity and approximately 83% specificity in cross-validation and 80%/75% in testing. Blood samples also contained most of the expanded thyroid clonotypes (frequency above 0.001), which suggests that blood repertoires may reflect thyroid immune responses.

Graves' hyperthyroidism was defined as stable when no progression to ophthalmopathy occurred over 18 months of follow-up. Hyperthyroidism patients were newly diagnosed, had a disease duration of under 2 months, and were aged 18 to 65 years. Any patient with an uncontrolled infection, another autoimmune disease, pregnancy or lactation was excluded. Diagnoses relied on clinical symptoms, serum thyroxine and TRAb, thyroid ultrasound and orbital computed tomography. PBMCs were separated from under 12 ml of fresh peripheral blood using Ficoll-Paque density gradient centrifugation. Total RNA was extracted using Trizol reagent, and RNA quality was assessed on an Agilent 2100 Bioanalyzer. This clonotype has a count of ten or more. It lacks a known antigen. No much larger clone exists at a distance of one base, and base qualities are not known.

The source material was blood. The rearrangement joined TRBV2 to TRBJ1-1; the D segment cannot be called with confidence. The source of this sequence is a woman between 18 and 30 years old with Graves' hyperthyroidism. The DNA is TGTGCCAGCAGTGAAATAGGTGGTGACACTGAAGCTTTCTTT. The encoded protein is CASSEIGGDTEAFF.